A single sample is the source of the 7 T cell receptor beta chains below, sequenced in a study of cytomegalovirus exposure and HLA in healthy donors. The PCR made use of 60 Vbeta and 13 Jbeta primers. The assay was immunoSEQ multiplex PCR, and TCRdb's table has in-frame clones only and misses some. The table shows 75,000 or so clones, with 50% to 80% occurring only once. Sequencing input: PBMCs. The origin of the receptors is a man aged 35 to 55 in good health and CMV-seropositive.

The rearrangement uses TRBV15 and TRBJ1-2; 9 nucleotides agree with TRBD1. There are 17 residues in the CDR3. CDR1 and CDR2 from the germline V gene are LNHNV and YYDKDF (reference sequence). V gave up 3 bases and J gave up 2 bases; unmatched junction bases: 10. The CDR3 here is CATSSDIQGARNYGYTF. The CDR3, as DNA: TGTGCCACCAGCAGCGATATACAGGGGGCTAGAAACTATGGCTACACCTTC.

This clone was observed a handful of times. The chain couples TRBV9 to TRBJ2-2; 8 bases are a match to TRBD2. There are 15 residues in the CDR3. Germline assignment: CDR1 SGDLS and CDR2 YYNGEE. Trimming at V came to 4 bases and at J to 5 bases, leaving 7 bases not matched to a gene. The CDR3 coding sequence is TGTGCCAGCAGCCCCTGGACGGGGGGGACCGGGGAGCTGTTTTTT. Amino acid sequence: CASSPWTGGTGELFF. The full variable domain, completed using reference TRBV9 and TRBJ2-2, is DSGVTQTPKHLITATGQRVTLRCSPRSGDLSVYWYQQSLDQGLQFLIQYYNGEERAKGNILERFSAQQFPDLHSELNLSSLELGDSALYFCASSPWTGGTGELFFGEGSRLTVL.

J is TRBJ2-7 and V is TRBV7-9, with TRBD2 as a possible D gene (6 bases). V was clipped by 1 base and J by 3 bases, with 13 bases between them. Germline V gives CDR1 SEHNR, CDR2 FQNEAQ (reference sequence). The CDR3 is made up of 15 amino acids. The CDR3 DNA reads as TGTGCCAGCAGCTTAGGGGCAGGGAGGTACTACGAGCAGTACTTC. Its protein product is CASSLGAGRYYEQYF.

The chain joins TRBV28 to TRBJ1-6; TRBD1 matches at 7 bases. CDR1 is MDHEN and CDR2 is SYDVKM in the germline V gene. The CDR3 extends over 16 amino acids. The trim removed 6 bases at V and 3 bases at J, leaving 8 bases unmatched. CDR3 in amino acids: CASRLASGGYNSPLHF. The CDR3 DNA sequence: TGTGCCAGCAGGCTTGCCTCAGGGGGCTATAATTCACCCCTCCACTTT.

As for this clone: The junction and the germline gene differ at one end; a read error may be behind it. This chain connects TRBV19 to TRBJ1-5; 9 bases align to TRBD1. This CDR3 comprises 17 residues. The germline V gene encodes CDR1 LNHDA and CDR2 SQIVND (reference sequence). The CDR3 nucleotides read TGTGCCAGTAGTATTGGATTTAGGGACAGGGACAATCAGCCCCGGCATTTT. Residues: CASSIGFRDRDNQPRHF.

The V and J genes are TRBV7-2 and TRBJ2-5; tentatively, D is TRBD1 (5 bases). The CDR3 totals 12 residues. Germline V lookup: CDR1 SGHTA, CDR2 FQGNSA. Trimming pared 3 bases from V and 4 bases from J, leaving 6 bases between. This CDR3 is CASSFRGETQYF. The CDR3 nucleotides read TGTGCCAGCAGCTTTAGGGGAGAGACCCAGTACTTC.

V usage is TRBV6-1 and J usage is TRBJ1-5, with a weak D call TRBD1 (5 bases). V shed 1 base and J shed 0 bases, with 7 bases lying between them. The CDR3 has 15 amino acids. The germline gives CDR1 MNHNS, CDR2 SASEGT. Written as DNA, the CDR3 is TGTGCCAGCAGTGAAGGGGGCTATAGCAATCAGCCCCAGCATTTT. Translated, it gives CASSEGGYSNQPQHF.